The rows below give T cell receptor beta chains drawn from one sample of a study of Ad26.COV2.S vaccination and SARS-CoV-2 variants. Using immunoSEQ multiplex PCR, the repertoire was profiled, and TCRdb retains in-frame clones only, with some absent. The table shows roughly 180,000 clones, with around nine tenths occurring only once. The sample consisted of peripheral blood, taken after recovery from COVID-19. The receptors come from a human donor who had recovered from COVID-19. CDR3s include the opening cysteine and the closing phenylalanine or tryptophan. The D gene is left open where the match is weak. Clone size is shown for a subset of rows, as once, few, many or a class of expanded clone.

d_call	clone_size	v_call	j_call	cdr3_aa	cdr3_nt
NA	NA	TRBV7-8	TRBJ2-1	CASGPASYNEQFF	TGTGCCAGCGGCCCTGCCTCCTACAATGAGCAGTTCTTC
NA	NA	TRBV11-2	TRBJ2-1	CASSLEAVSYNEQFF	TGTGCCAGCAGCTTAGAGGCGGTCTCCTACAATGAGCAGTTCTTC
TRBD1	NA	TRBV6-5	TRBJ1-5	CASRAGTGVSQPQHF	TGTGCCAGCAGAGCCGGGACAGGGGTAAGCCAGCCCCAGCATTTT
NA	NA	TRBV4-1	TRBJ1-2	CASSQGYTQPYGYTF	TGCGCCAGCAGCCAGGGTTACACCCAGCCCTATGGCTACACCTTC
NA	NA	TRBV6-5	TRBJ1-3	CASSYGGIRSGNTIYF	TGTGCCAGCAGTTACGGGGGGATTCGCTCTGGAAACACCATATATTTT
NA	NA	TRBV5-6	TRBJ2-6	CASSLGLTASGANVLTF	TGTGCCAGCAGCTTAGGATTGACGGCCTCTGGGGCCAACGTCCTGACTTTC
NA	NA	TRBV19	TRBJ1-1	CASSIGRQNTEAFF	TGTGCCAGTAGTATCGGACGGCAGAACACTGAAGCTTTCTTT
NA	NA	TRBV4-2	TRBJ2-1	CASSQDVYTRYNEQFF	TGTGCCAGCAGCCAAGATGTGTACACCCGCTACAATGAGCAGTTCTTC
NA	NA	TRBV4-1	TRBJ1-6	CASSPLFDSPLHF	TGCGCCAGCAGCCCCCTCTTCGATTCACCCCTCCACTTT
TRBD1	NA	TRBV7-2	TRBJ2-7	CASSIYNYPGGQLSYEQYF	TGTGCCAGCAGCATATACAACTACCCAGGGGGCCAGCTCTCCTACGAGCAGTACTTC
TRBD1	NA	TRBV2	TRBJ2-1	CAGTGVERASSYNEQFF	TGTGCCGGGACAGGGGTCGAACGGGCTAGCTCCTACAATGAGCAGTTCTTC
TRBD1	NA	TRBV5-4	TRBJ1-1	CASSWPGQKLAFF	TGTGCCAGCAGCTGGCCGGGACAGAAGTTAGCTTTCTTT
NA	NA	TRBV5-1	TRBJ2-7	CASSLPSTSDYEQYF	TGCGCCAGCAGCTTGCCATCGACTAGTGACTACGAGCAGTACTTC
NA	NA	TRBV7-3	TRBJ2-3	CASSLGASRTDTQYF	TGTGCCAGCAGCTTAGGAGCTTCCCGCACAGATACGCAGTATTTT
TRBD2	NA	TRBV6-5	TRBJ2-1	CASSYATSGLNEQFF	TGTGCCAGCAGTTACGCGACTAGCGGGTTGAATGAGCAGTTCTTC
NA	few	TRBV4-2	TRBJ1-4	CASSQVRDTGEKLFF	TGTGCCAGCAGCCAAGTCCGGGATACTGGGGAAAAACTGTTTTTT
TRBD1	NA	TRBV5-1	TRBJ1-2	CASSLGDRGDGYTF	TGCGCCAGCAGCTTGGGAGACAGGGGAGATGGCTACACCTTC
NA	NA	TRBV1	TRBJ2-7	CTSSQGTGGPYEQYF	TGCACCAGCAGCCAAGGGACAGGGGGACCTTACGAGCAGTACTTC
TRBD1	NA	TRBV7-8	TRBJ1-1	CASSFGTGGAGTEAFF	TGTGCCAGCAGCTTTGGGACAGGGGGCGCGGGCACTGAAGCTTTCTTT
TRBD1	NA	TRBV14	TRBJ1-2	CASSAGQGYYGYTF	TGTGCCAGCAGCGCCGGACAGGGCTACTATGGCTACACCTTC
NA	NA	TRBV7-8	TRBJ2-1	CASSLSRGAYNEQFF	TGTGCCAGCAGCTTAAGCAGGGGAGCCTACAATGAGCAGTTCTTC
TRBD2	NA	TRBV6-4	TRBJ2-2	CASSKAGGRTGELFF	TGTGCCAGCAGTAAAGCGGGGGGAAGGACCGGGGAGCTGTTTTTT
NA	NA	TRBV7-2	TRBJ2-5	CASSLSAYQETQYF	TGTGCCAGCAGCTTAAGCGCCTACCAAGAGACCCAGTACTTC
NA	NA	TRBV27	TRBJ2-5	CATYDGWETQYF	TGTGCCACCTACGACGGGTGGGAGACCCAGTACTTC
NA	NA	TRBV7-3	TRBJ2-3	CASSLGGWADTQYF	TGTGCCAGCAGCTTGGGGGGTTGGGCAGATACGCAGTATTTT
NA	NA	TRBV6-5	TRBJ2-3	CASSLVGDTQYF	TGTGCCAGCAGTCTTGTCGGAGATACGCAGTATTTT
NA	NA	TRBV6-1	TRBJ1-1	CASSYVMNTEAFF	TGTGCCAGCAGTTATGTCATGAACACTGAAGCTTTCTTT
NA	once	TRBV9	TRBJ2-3	CASSVATSTDTQYF	TGTGCCAGCAGCGTAGCTACTTCCACAGATACGCAGTATTTT
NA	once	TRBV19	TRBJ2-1	CASSIVSAAGYNEQFF	TGTGCCAGTAGTATAGTGTCGGCGGCAGGTTACAATGAGCAGTTCTTC
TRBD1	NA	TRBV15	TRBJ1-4	CATSRGTGSEKLFF	TGTGCCACCAGCAGAGGGACAGGGAGTGAAAAACTGTTTTTT
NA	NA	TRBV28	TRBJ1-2	CASSRGDVYGYTF	TGTGCCAGCAGCAGAGGGGACGTCTATGGCTACACCTTC
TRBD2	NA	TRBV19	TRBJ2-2	CASSMGGSYTGELFF	TGTGCCAGTAGTATGGGGGGGTCCTACACCGGGGAGCTGTTTTTT
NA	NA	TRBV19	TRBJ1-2	CASSRQAANYGYTF	TGTGCCAGTAGTAGACAGGCGGCTAACTATGGCTACACCTTC
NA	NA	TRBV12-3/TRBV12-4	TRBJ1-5	CASSWGGQPQHF	TGTGCCAGCAGTTGGGGGGGGCAGCCCCAGCATTTT
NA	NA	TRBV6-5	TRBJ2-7	CASSFGGAGSYEQYF	TGTGCCAGCAGCTTTGGTGGGGCAGGATCCTACGAGCAGTACTTC
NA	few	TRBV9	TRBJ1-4	CASSLTWGTNEKLFF	TGTGCCAGCAGCCTAACCTGGGGAACAAATGAAAAACTGTTTTTT
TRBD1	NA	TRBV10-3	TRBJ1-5	CAISGGTGANQPQHF	TGTGCCATCAGTGGAGGGACAGGCGCAAATCAGCCCCAGCATTTT
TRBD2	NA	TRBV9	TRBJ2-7	CASSVDLAGAPEQYF	TGTGCCAGCAGCGTAGACCTAGCGGGAGCCCCCGAGCAGTACTTC
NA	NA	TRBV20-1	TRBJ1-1	CSAAGGTEAFF	TGCAGTGCTGCCGGGGGCACTGAAGCTTTCTTT
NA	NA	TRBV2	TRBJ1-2	CASSDPLNYGYTF	TGTGCCAGCAGTGATCCACTTAACTATGGCTACACCTTC
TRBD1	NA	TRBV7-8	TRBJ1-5	CASTLTGYGQPQHF	TGTGCCAGCACCTTGACAGGGTATGGGCAGCCCCAGCATTTT
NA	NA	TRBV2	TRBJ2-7	CASSGRASYEQYF	TGTGCCAGCAGTGGGCGCGCCTCCTACGAGCAGTACTTC
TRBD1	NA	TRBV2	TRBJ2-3	CASRDREYSDTQYF	TGTGCCAGCAGGGACAGGGAGTATTCAGATACGCAGTATTTT
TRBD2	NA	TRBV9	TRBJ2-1	CASSVGPSGTDNEQFF	TGTGCCAGCAGCGTAGGGCCTAGCGGTACCGACAATGAGCAGTTCTTC
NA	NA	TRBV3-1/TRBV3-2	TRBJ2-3	CASSQGSLAADTQYF	TGTGCCAGCAGCCAAGGGTCCCTAGCTGCAGATACGCAGTATTTT
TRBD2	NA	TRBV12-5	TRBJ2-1	CASGFHWTSGRQEQFF	TGTGCTAGTGGTTTCCATTGGACTAGCGGGAGACAAGAGCAGTTCTTC
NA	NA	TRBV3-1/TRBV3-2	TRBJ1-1	CASSRQKTEAFF	TGTGCCAGCAGCCGACAGAAGACTGAAGCTTTCTTT
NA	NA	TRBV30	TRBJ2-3	CAWDEGSTDTQYF	TGTGCCTGGGATGAGGGTAGCACAGATACGCAGTATTTT
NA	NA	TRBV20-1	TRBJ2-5	CSASEETQYF	TGCAGTGCTAGCGAGGAGACCCAGTACTTC
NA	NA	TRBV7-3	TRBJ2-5	CASSRRTETQYF	TGTGCCAGCAGCCGTAGAACGGAGACCCAGTACTTC
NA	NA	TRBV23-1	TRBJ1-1	CASSQSGSRGNTEAFF	TGCGCCAGCAGTCAATCCGGCTCCCGGGGGAACACTGAAGCTTTCTTT
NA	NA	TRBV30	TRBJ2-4	CAWGRGLVGNIQYF	TGTGCCTGGGGAAGAGGACTGGTCGGGAACATTCAGTACTTC
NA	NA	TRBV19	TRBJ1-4	CASRGSDREKLFF	TGTGCCAGTCGGGGGTCCGATCGGGAAAAACTGTTTTTT
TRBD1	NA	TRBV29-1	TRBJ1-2	CSVRQGASYGYTF	TGCAGCGTCAGACAGGGGGCTAGCTATGGCTACACCTTC
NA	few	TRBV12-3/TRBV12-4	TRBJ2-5	CASSLGETQYF	TGTGCCAGCAGTTTAGGGGAGACCCAGTACTTC